The clone carrying this TCR beta chain was recorded many times. The record originates from a study of T cells in Graves' hyperthyroidism and ophthalmopathy. Amplified TCR beta CDR3 regions came from RNA transcripts. RT-PCR in the first round (using the HTBI primer set) targeted the TCR CDR3. TCRdb re-called the multiplex PCR reads with MiXCR, one entry per CDR3 protein. The repertoire holds 480,000 or so distinct CDR3 sequences, with around 15% as singletons. V lost 8 bases to trimming and J lost 5 bases; unmatched junction nucleotides: 7. The CDR3 length is 13 residues. Germline-derived CDR1 and CDR2 are GTSNPN and SVGIG (reference sequence). Diagnosis relied on clinical symptoms, serum thyroxine and TRAb, thyroid ultrasound and orbital computed tomography.

The chain employs TRBV30 and TRBJ2-1; 9 bases line up with TRBD2. Source material: blood. This clonotype originated in a woman younger than 35 with Graves' hyperthyroidism. The CDR3 sequence is CALGSGSNNEQFF. The CDR3 nucleotides are TGTGCCCTCGGTAGCGGGAGCAACAATGAGCAGTTCTTC.